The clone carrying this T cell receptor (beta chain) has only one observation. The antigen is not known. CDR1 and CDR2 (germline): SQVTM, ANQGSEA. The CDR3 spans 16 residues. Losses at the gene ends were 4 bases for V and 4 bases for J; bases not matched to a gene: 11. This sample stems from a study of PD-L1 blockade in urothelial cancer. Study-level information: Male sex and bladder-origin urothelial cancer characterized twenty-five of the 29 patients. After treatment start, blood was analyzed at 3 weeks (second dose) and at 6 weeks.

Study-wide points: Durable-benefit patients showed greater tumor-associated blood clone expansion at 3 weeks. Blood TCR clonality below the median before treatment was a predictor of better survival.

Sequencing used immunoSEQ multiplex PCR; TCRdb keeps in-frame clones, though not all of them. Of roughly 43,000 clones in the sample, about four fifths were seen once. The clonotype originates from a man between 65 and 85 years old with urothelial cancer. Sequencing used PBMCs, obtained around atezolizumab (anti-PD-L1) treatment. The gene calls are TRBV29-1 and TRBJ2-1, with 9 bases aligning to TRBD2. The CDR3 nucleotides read TGCAGCGTTGTCGTTAGCGGGAGAGTAGGATACAATGAGCAGTTCTTC. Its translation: CSVVVSGRVGYNEQFF.